The 22 T cell receptor beta chains reported below all come from one sample, sequenced in a study of cytomegalovirus exposure and HLA in healthy donors. Amplification used 60 Vbeta primers and 13 Jbeta primers. Assay: immunoSEQ multiplex PCR; the TCRdb copy retains only in-frame clones and omits some. The data hold 100,000 to 150,000 clones, with around three quarters observed a single time. The specimen sequenced was PBMCs. The origin of the receptors is a female donor in good health and CMV-seronegative.

This rearrangement joins TRBV2 to TRBJ2-1; a possible D gene is TRBD2 (5 bases). The ends were cut back, 4 bases at V and 12 bases at J, with 13 bases in the middle. The CDR3 is made up of 12 amino acids. The germline gives CDR1 SNHLY, CDR2 FYNNEI. The CDR3 coding sequence is TGTGCCAGCAGTGGCAGCGGCGGTTGGCAGTTCTTC. It yields the protein CASSGSGGWQFF.

This rearrangement joins TRBV27 to TRBJ2-3; possible D gene TRBD1, 6 bases. Per the germline V gene, CDR1 is MNHEY and CDR2 is SMNVEV (reference sequence). This CDR3 spans 14 amino acids. Between the trimmed V and J ends, which lost 8 bases and 1 base, there was a span of 13 bases. The CDR3 protein is CASVEAGGTDTQYF. CDR3 coding DNA: TGTGCCAGCGTCGAGGCAGGGGGCACAGATACGCAGTATTTT.

The rearrangement links TRBV30 to TRBJ1-2; possible D gene TRBD1, 5 bases. The CDR3 contains 12 residues. In germline, CDR1 is GTSNPN, CDR2 SVGIG (reference sequence). Trimming stripped 3 bases from V and 8 bases from J, with 13 bases between. The DNA for the CDR3 is TGTGCCTGGAGCCCCGGAGGGGTAGGCTACACCTTC. The encoded protein is CAWSPGGVGYTF. Looking up the rest from reference TRBV30 and TRBJ1-2 gives the full variable domain: SQTIHQWPATLVQPVGSPLSLECTVEGTSNPNLYWYRQAAGRGLQLLFYSVGIGQISSEVPQNLSASRPQDRQFILSSKKLLLSDSGFYLCAWSPGGVGYTFGSGTRLTVV.

V is TRBV9 and J is TRBJ2-3; the D gene is possibly TRBD2 (6 bases). Trimming took off 8 bases at V and 4 bases at J, with 14 bases between the two ends. There are 13 residues in the CDR3. Germline V gene lookup returns CDR1 SGDLS and CDR2 YYNGEE. The CDR3 nucleotides read TGTGCCAGTCAAACCCCGGGAGCAGATACGCAGTATTTT. Translation: CASQTPGADTQYF.

The sample holds one count of this clone. V is TRBV5-6 and J is TRBJ2-7; the D gene is possibly TRBD2 (6 bases). Trimming took 2 bases from V and 3 from J, leaving 9 bases between them. The CDR3 consists of 13 residues. CDR1 is SGHDT, CDR2 YYEEEE, per germline. The CDR3 DNA follows: TGTGCCAGCAGCTTTGGGCGGGGCTACGAGCAGTACTTC. Translated: CASSFGRGYEQYF.

DNA for the CDR3: TGCAGTGCCCAGAAGAACACTGAAGCTTTCTTT. Protein product: CSAQKNTEAFF. This chain uses TRBV20-1 with TRBJ1-1; D is ambiguous. V was cut by 6 bases and J by 1 base, with 6 bases left in between. Germline V CDR1 and CDR2: DFQATT, SNEGSKA (reference sequence). The CDR3 sequence is 11 residues long.

The chain carries TRBV2 and TRBJ2-4, with a tentative D call TRBD1 (6 bases). Trimming pared 7 bases from V and 0 bases from J, leaving 19 bases between. The CDR3 length is 17 residues. Germline CDR1 is SNHLY and CDR2 is FYNNEI. The CDR3 spells CASTLIGGWGAKNIQYF. The CDR3 DNA reads as TGTGCCAGCACCCTCATAGGGGGATGGGGAGCCAAAAACATTCAGTACTTC. The variable domain in full, completed from reference TRBV2 and TRBJ2-4, reads EPEVTQTPSHQVTQMGQEVILRCVPISNHLYFYWYRQILGQKVEFLVSFYNNEISEKSEIFDDQFSVERPDGSNFTLKIRSTKLEDSAMYFCASTLIGGWGAKNIQYFGAGTRLSVL.

V gene TRBV14 combines with J gene TRBJ2-1; a possible D gene is TRBD1 (5 bases). The CDR3 has 14 amino acids. V lost 2 bases and J 7 bases, leaving 12 bases between the germline ends. Germline V CDR1 and CDR2: SGHDN, FVKESK. The CDR3 protein is CASSQLAGWNEQFF. In DNA, the CDR3 is TGTGCCAGCAGCCAATTGGCAGGGTGGAATGAGCAGTTCTTC. Variable domain in full (rest from reference TRBV14 and TRBJ2-1): EAGVTQFPSHSVIEKGQTVTLRCDPISGHDNLYWYRRVMGKEIKFLLHFVKESKQDESGMPNNRFLAERTGGTYSTLKVQPAELEDSGVYFCASSQLAGWNEQFFGPGTRLTVL.

On this clone itself: One end of the junction fails to match germline, which may point to a read error. J is TRBJ2-4 and V is TRBV6-1; a possible D gene is TRBD1 (6 bases). CDR3 size: 13 residues. CDR1 MNHNS and CDR2 SASEGT come from the germline V gene. CDR3 residues: CASNGQTKNSQYF. The CDR3, as DNA: TGTGCCAGCAACGGACAGACTAAAAACAGTCAGTACTTC.

This chain connects TRBV5-1 to TRBJ2-1; a weak D match, TRBD1 (6 bases). In germline, CDR1 is SGHRS, CDR2 YFSETQ. The V end lost 0 bases, the J end lost 1 base, and 23 bases lay between the germline ends. The CDR3 length is 20 residues. The CDR3 DNA is TGCGCCAGCAGCTTGGTTTCTTTCAGGGGACCAGTAGGTTCCTACAATGAGCAGTTCTTC. Translated, it gives CASSLVSFRGPVGSYNEQFF. Drawing the rest from reference TRBV5-1 and TRBJ2-1, the complete variable domain is KAGVTQTPRYLIKTRGQQVTLSCSPISGHRSVSWYQQTPGQGLQFLFEYFSETQRNKGNFPGRFSGRQFSNSRSEMNVSTLELGDSALYLCASSLVSFRGPVGSYNEQFFGPGTRLTVL.

V is TRBV18 and J is TRBJ1-5; the D gene is possibly TRBD1 (5 bases). This CDR3 spans 17 amino acids. Trimming shortened V by 0 bases and J by 0 bases, and 12 bases separated the two germline ends. Germline lookup yields CDR1 KGHSH and CDR2 LQKENI. CDR3 DNA: TGTGCCAGCTCACCACCGGCCAGGGAGGGTAGCAATCAGCCCCAGCATTTT. Its protein product is CASSPPAREGSNQPQHF. The variable domain in full, with the rest retrieved from reference TRBV18 and TRBJ1-5, is NAGVMQNPRHLVRRRGQEARLRCSPMKGHSHVYWYRQLPEEGLKFMVYLQKENIIDESGMPKERFSAEFPKEGPSILRIQQVVRGDSAAYFCASSPPAREGSNQPQHFGDGTRLSIL.

This clone occurred once. J is TRBJ1-5 and V is TRBV7-8; D unresolved. V shed 2 bases and J shed 6 bases, with 17 bases lying between them. The CDR3 totals 16 residues. Germline assignment: CDR1 SGHVS and CDR2 FQNEAQ. The CDR3 spells CASSLPAAGSGQPQHF. The CDR3 DNA follows: TGTGCCAGCAGCTTACCAGCCGCCGGGAGCGGTCAGCCCCAGCATTTT. Combining the CDR3 with reference TRBV7-8 and TRBJ1-5 gives the whole variable domain GAGVSQSPRYKVAKRGQDVALRCDPISGHVSLFWYQQALGQGPEFLTYFQNEAQLDKSGLPSDRFFAERPEGSVSTLKIQRTQQEDSAVYLCASSLPAAGSGQPQHFGDGTRLSIL.

This clone was detected only once. The chain combines TRBV5-1 with TRBJ2-5; 9 bases are shared with TRBD2. The CDR3 spans 17 residues. Germline CDR1 reads SGHRS; CDR2 reads YFSETQ. Unmatched junction bases numbered 20, after V lost 4 bases and J lost 10 bases. The CDR3 spells CASSLGGAGGPLGSQYF. The CDR3 coding sequence is TGCGCCAGCAGCCTAGGGGGAGCGGGAGGCCCCCTTGGGAGCCAGTACTTC. Using reference TRBV5-1 and TRBJ2-5 for the parts outside the CDR3, the full variable domain is KAGVTQTPRYLIKTRGQQVTLSCSPISGHRSVSWYQQTPGQGLQFLFEYFSETQRNKGNFPGRFSGRQFSNSRSEMNVSTLELGDSALYLCASSLGGAGGPLGSQYFGPGTRLLVL.

This chain uses TRBV27 with TRBJ1-5; no clear D gene. Germline CDR1 MNHEY, CDR2 SMNVEV (reference sequence). The ends were cut back, 3 bases at V and 0 bases at J, with 15 bases in the middle. The CDR3 loop spans 17 amino acids. CDR3 region: CASSFWPPGDSNQPQHF. The CDR3 DNA follows: TGTGCCAGCAGTTTTTGGCCACCCGGAGATAGCAATCAGCCCCAGCATTTT.

V is TRBV2 and J is TRBJ2-2; the D gene is possibly TRBD2 (6 bases). Trimming left V 3 bases short and J 2 bases short, with 10 bases between. The CDR3 sequence is 15 residues long. Looked up from germline, CDR1 is SNHLY and CDR2 is FYNNEI. The CDR3 region has the DNA TGTGCCAGCAGTGAGGAGGGAGCAAACACCGGGGAGCTGTTTTTT. Protein: CASSEEGANTGELFF.

This chain uses TRBV10-3 with TRBJ1-1; D is possibly TRBD1 (5 bases). Deletions cut 2 bases from V and 0 bases from J, with 7 bases between. The length of the CDR3 is 14 residues. Per the germline V gene, CDR1 is ENHRY and CDR2 is SYGVKD. The CDR3 DNA sequence: TGTGCCATCAGTGAGCCGACAGTGAACACTGAAGCTTTCTTT. Amino acids: CAISEPTVNTEAFF.

The V gene is TRBV18, the J gene TRBJ2-2; 8 bases are shared with TRBD1. The V segment lost 3 bases and the J segment 3 bases; nucleotides outside the gene matches: 6. Germline lookup yields CDR1 KGHSH and CDR2 LQKENI. This CDR3 is 16 amino acids long. The CDR3 reads CASSPTGQGDTGELFF. The CDR3 DNA reads as TGTGCCAGCTCACCTACAGGACAGGGCGACACCGGGGAGCTGTTTTTT.

Only one count was recorded for this clone. This chain joins TRBV7-3 and TRBJ1-2; 8 bases are shared with TRBD1. Germline CDR1 reads SGHTA; CDR2 reads FQGTGA. The length of the CDR3 is 13 residues. The junction had 6 bases not matched to a gene; V was cut back by 4 bases and J by 8 bases. The DNA for the CDR3 is TGTGCCAGCAGCTCGCACAGGGGGTCGGGCTACACCTTC. Translating gives CASSSHRGSGYTF.

The chain recombines TRBV28 with TRBJ1-5; 8 bases map to TRBD1. J was trimmed by 2 bases and V by 1 base; bases with no gene match: 10. CDR3 size: 18 residues. Germline V gene sequence: CDR1 MDHEN, CDR2 SYDVKM. In DNA, the CDR3 is TGTGCCAGCAGTTTATTCACCTACACAGGGGGACGCAATCAGCCCCAGCATTTT. Protein: CASSLFTYTGGRNQPQHF.

The chain joins TRBV6-1 to TRBJ2-4; 8 positions agree with TRBD1. J gave up 0 bases and V 4 bases, and 8 bases lay outside the gene matches. Per the germline V gene, CDR1 is MNHNS and CDR2 is SASEGT. This CDR3 spans 17 amino acids. In DNA, the CDR3 is TGTGCCAGCAGTGGGTGGGACAGGCGACTAGCCAAAAACATTCAGTACTTC. It specifies CASSGWDRRLAKNIQYF.

The chain couples TRBV5-4 to TRBJ2-3, with D perhaps matching TRBD2 (7 bases). The CDR3 runs to 15 residues. The germline gives CDR1 SGHNT, CDR2 YYREEE (reference sequence). Trimming removed 4 bases at V and 8 bases at J, with 20 bases between. In DNA, the CDR3 is TGTGCCAGCAGCCTGTGGCGGGGGCTCACGAGTACGCAGTATTTT. Amino acids: CASSLWRGLTSTQYF.

The gene calls are TRBV5-1 and TRBJ2-7, with 10 bases matching TRBD1. Germline V CDR1 and CDR2: SGHRS, YFSETQ. The J segment lost 3 bases and the V segment lost 0 bases, leaving 3 bases of the junction unmatched. The CDR3 has 15 amino acids. The CDR3 loop is CASSLGTGGDYEQYF. CDR3 coding DNA: TGCGCCAGCAGCTTGGGGACAGGGGGGGACTACGAGCAGTACTTC. The whole variable domain, filled in from reference TRBV5-1 and TRBJ2-7, reads KAGVTQTPRYLIKTRGQQVTLSCSPISGHRSVSWYQQTPGQGLQFLFEYFSETQRNKGNFPGRFSGRQFSNSRSEMNVSTLELGDSALYLCASSLGTGGDYEQYFGPGTRLTVT.